Listed here are 8 T cell receptor beta chains from one sample, sequenced in a study of CD8 T cells in Susac syndrome. Roughly 0.5 to 1 ug RNA was reverse transcribed with random hexamers. TCRdb reanalysed the immunoSEQ multiplex PCR reads using MiXCR and keeps one entry per CDR3 protein. The sample consists of around 280,000 distinct CDR3 sequences, 70% to 90% of them appearing once. What was sequenced was CD8+ T cells from PBMCs. The receptors shown here come from a human donor with multiple sclerosis.

This clonotype was found once. The chain recombines TRBV7-6 with TRBJ1-2; D call uncertain. The CDR3 spans 14 residues. Trimming removed 3 bases at V and 8 bases at J, with 16 bases between. Germline V gene sequence: CDR1 SGHVS, CDR2 FNYEAQ. In DNA form, the CDR3 reads TGTGCCAGCAGCTTCAATCCCCGGGCGAGCGGCTACACCTTC. It specifies CASSFNPRASGYTF.

The rearrangement joins TRBV6-5 to TRBJ1-1, with 7 bases aligning to TRBD1. The CDR3 totals 13 residues. Germline values: CDR1 MNHEY, CDR2 SVGAGI. V shed 6 bases, J shed 3 bases, and the junction held 4 bases outside the gene matches. CDR3 in amino acids: CASRGQKYTEAFF. CDR3 in DNA: TGTGCCAGCAGGGGACAGAAGTACACTGAAGCTTTCTTT.

V gene TRBV28 combines with J gene TRBJ2-3, with TRBD1 matching 8 bases. The CDR3 is made up of 15 amino acids. Trimming took 3 bases from V and 2 from J; bases not matched to a gene: 4. Germline V gene data show CDR1 as MDHEN and CDR2 as SYDVKM. CDR3 sequence: CASSLTGASTDTQYF. CDR3 DNA sequence: TGTGCCAGCAGTTTGACAGGGGCTTCCACAGATACGCAGTATTTT.

This clonotype is a singleton in its sample. The rearrangement links TRBV4-1 to TRBJ2-5; 7 positions agree with TRBD2. The CDR3 loop spans 16 amino acids. Germline V gives CDR1 MGHRA, CDR2 YSYEKL. V was clipped by 1 base and J by 4 bases; unmatched bases: 9. The CDR3: CASSQGETSARETQYF. Written as DNA, the CDR3 is TGCGCCAGCAGCCAAGGGGAAACTAGCGCTAGAGAGACCCAGTACTTC.

This clonotype has a single count. The chain uses TRBV19 and TRBJ2-1; TRBD1 aligns across 11 bases. Trimming at V came to 4 bases and at J to 8 bases, leaving 10 bases not matched to a gene. Germline V gives CDR1 LNHDA, CDR2 SQIVND (reference sequence). The CDR3 has 16 amino acids. The CDR3 DNA is TGTGCCAGTAGTAGTCGGGACAGGGGGTGGGTGGATGAGCAGTTCTTC. Its translation: CASSSRDRGWVDEQFF.

Here the CDR3 reads CASSDSGRRYEQYF. CDR3 DNA: TGTGCCAGCAGTGACAGCGGGAGGAGATACGAGCAGTACTTC. The chain combines TRBV2 with TRBJ2-7; 9 bases fit TRBD2. Germline trimming cut 3 bases from V and 4 bases from J; bases unmatched to any gene: 4. This CDR3 is built from 14 residues. Germline V gene sequence: CDR1 SNHLY, CDR2 FYNNEI.

The chain uses TRBV20-1 and TRBJ1-4, with D tentatively TRBD1 (5 bases). Germline CDR1 and CDR2: DFQATT and SNEGSKA (reference sequence). The CDR3 covers 17 residues. Deletions cut 5 bases from V and 8 bases from J, with 27 bases between. The CDR3, as DNA: TGCAGTGCTCCAGTCCCGGGACCCAGGCCACTGGGGGAAAAACTGTTTTTT. Amino acids: CSAPVPGPRPLGEKLFF.

The chain combines TRBV20-1 with TRBJ1-4, with D perhaps matching TRBD1 (6 bases). This CDR3 comprises 12 residues. Germline loops: CDR1 DFQATT, CDR2 SNEGSKA (reference sequence). CDR3 sequence: CSPGHTNEKLFF. The CDR3 nucleotides are TGCAGCCCGGGACATACTAATGAAAAACTGTTTTTT.